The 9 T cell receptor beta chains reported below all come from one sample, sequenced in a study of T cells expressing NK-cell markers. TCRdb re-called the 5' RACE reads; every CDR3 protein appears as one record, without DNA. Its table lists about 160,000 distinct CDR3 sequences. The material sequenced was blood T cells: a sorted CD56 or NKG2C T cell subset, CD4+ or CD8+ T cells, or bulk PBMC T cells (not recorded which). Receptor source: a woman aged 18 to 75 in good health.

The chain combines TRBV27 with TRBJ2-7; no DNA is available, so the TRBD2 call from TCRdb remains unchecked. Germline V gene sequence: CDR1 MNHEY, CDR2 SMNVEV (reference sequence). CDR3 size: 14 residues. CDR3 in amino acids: CASGEDRSSYEQYF.

The CDR3 spells CASSVGTGLYTDTQYF. The chain uses TRBV9 and TRBJ2-3; TCRdb picks TRBD1, but there is no DNA to check that call. The CDR3 is 16 amino acids. Germline CDR1 SGDLS, CDR2 YYNGEE. The variable domain in full, with the rest retrieved from reference TRBV9 and TRBJ2-3, is DSGVTQTPKHLITATGQRVTLRCSPRSGDLSVYWYQQSLDQGLQFLIQYYNGEERAKGNILERFSAQQFPDLHSELNLSSLELGDSALYFCASSVGTGLYTDTQYFGPGTRLTVL.

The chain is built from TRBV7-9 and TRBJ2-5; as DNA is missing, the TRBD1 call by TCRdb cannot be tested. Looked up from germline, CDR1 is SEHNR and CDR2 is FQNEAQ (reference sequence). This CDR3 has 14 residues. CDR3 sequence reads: CASIPRGVQETQYF.

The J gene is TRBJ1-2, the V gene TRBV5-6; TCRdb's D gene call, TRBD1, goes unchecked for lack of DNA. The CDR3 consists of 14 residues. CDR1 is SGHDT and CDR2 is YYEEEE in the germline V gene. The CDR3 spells CASSRQGLGYGYTF. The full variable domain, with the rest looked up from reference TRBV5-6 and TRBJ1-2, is DAGVTQSPTHLIKTRGQQVTLRCSPKSGHDTVSWYQQALGQGPQFIFQYYEEEERQRGNFPDRFSGHQFPNYSSELNVNALLLGDSALYLCASSRQGLGYGYTFGSGTRLTVV.

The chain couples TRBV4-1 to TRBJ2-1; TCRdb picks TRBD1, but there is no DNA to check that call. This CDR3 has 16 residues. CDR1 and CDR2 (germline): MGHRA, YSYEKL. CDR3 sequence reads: CASSQDPGTPYNEQFF.

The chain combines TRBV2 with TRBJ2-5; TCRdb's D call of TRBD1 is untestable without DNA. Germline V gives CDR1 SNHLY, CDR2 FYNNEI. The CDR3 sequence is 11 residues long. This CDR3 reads CASAGEETQYF. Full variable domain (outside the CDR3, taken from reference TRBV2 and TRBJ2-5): EPEVTQTPSHQVTQMGQEVILRCVPISNHLYFYWYRQILGQKVEFLVSFYNNEISEKSEIFDDQFSVERPDGSNFTLKIRSTKLEDSAMYFCASAGEETQYFGPGTRLLVL.

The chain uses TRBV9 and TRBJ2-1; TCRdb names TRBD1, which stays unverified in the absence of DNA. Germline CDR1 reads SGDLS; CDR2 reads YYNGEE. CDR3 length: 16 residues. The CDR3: CASSVLAGVPYNEQFF.

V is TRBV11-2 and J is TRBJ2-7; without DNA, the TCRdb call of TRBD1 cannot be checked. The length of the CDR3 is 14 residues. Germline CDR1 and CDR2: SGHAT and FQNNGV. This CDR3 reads CASSPGQPTYEQYF.

CDR3: CASSPDNRVGEQFF. V gene TRBV18 combines with J gene TRBJ2-1; with no DNA, the TCRdb D assignment of TRBD1 cannot be verified. The CDR3 extends over 14 amino acids. Germline lookup yields CDR1 KGHSH and CDR2 LQKENI. The full variable domain, in which reference TRBV18 and TRBJ2-1 provide the parts outside the CDR3, is NAGVMQNPRHLVRRRGQEARLRCSPMKGHSHVYWYRQLPEEGLKFMVYLQKENIIDESGMPKERFSAEFPKEGPSILRIQQVVRGDSAAYFCASSPDNRVGEQFFGPGTRLTVL.